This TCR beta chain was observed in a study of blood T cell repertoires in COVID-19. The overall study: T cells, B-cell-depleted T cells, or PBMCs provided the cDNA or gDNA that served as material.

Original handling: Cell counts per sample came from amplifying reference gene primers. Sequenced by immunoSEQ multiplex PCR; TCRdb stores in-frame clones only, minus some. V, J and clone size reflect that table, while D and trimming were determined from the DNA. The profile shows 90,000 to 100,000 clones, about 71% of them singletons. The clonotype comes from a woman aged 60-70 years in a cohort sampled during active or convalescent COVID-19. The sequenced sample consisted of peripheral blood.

The CDR3 DNA is TGTGCCAGCTCACCAAGTACAGGGAGCACAGATACGCAGTATTTT. This gives the protein CASSPSTGSTDTQYF. The chain carries TRBV18 and TRBJ2-3; D possibly corresponds to TRBD1 (6 bases). The germline V gene encodes CDR1 KGHSH and CDR2 LQKENI. V dropped 2 bases and J dropped 0 bases, with 9 bases sitting between them. This CDR3 is built from 15 residues.